This note documents a single T cell receptor beta chain sequence. Its antigen remains unknown. MiXCR, run by TCRdb on the RT-PCR reads, gives a single entry per CDR3 protein. The table lists 650,000 to 800,000 distinct CDR3 sequences, 11% to 15% of them singletons, with around 6.5% in the top ten. This specimen belongs to a study of response to subunit inactivated influenza vaccine. General study points: That few new T cells are recruited by each seasonal influenza vaccination was the authors' suggestion.

The germline V and J ends were trimmed by 3 bases and 9 bases, with 11 bases remaining between them. The CDR3 totals 12 residues. The germline V gene encodes CDR1 MDHEN and CDR2 SYDVKM. The TCR comes from a man aged 50-59 years who received an inactivated influenza vaccine. V and J are TRBV28 and TRBJ2-5; D is unclear. The sample consisted of PBMCs from blood, taken approximately 15 days before vaccination. The CDR3 nucleotides are TGTGCCAGCAGTTTCCCTGACCCAGCCCAGTACTTC. As protein: CASSFPDPAQYF.